These 29 T cell receptor beta chains came from one sample sequenced in a study of blood T cell repertoires in COVID-19. Sequencing was performed with immunoSEQ multiplex PCR; in TCRdb, only in-frame clones are kept and a portion is missing. The data show some 150,000 clones, about 82% seen once. Specimen: PBMCs or T cells enriched from blood (not recorded which). The receptors shown here come from a middle-aged woman who had recovered from COVID-19.

The chain is built from TRBV5-1 and TRBJ1-1, with D tentatively TRBD1 (6 bases). V dropped 6 bases and J dropped 4 bases, with 16 bases sitting between them. Germline V CDR1 and CDR2: SGHRS, YFSETQ. This CDR3 is 14 amino acids long. CDR3 sequence: CASNDPGGFTEAFF. The CDR3 DNA sequence: TGCGCCAGCAACGATCCGGGGGGCTTCACTGAAGCTTTCTTT.

This clone was seen once. The genes are TRBV15 and TRBJ2-2, with a possible D match to TRBD2 (6 bases). This CDR3 is 17 amino acids long. V lost 3 bases and J 5 bases, leaving 19 bases between the germline ends. Germline V gives CDR1 LNHNV, CDR2 YYDKDF (reference sequence). CDR3 residues: CATSSPLGRDRTGELFF. The CDR3, as DNA: TGTGCCACCAGCAGTCCCTTAGGGCGGGATAGAACCGGGGAGCTGTTTTTT.

Comments on this clone: At one end the junction does not follow the germline gene, possibly because of a read error. This chain links TRBV11-2 with TRBJ2-5; 14 nucleotides match TRBD2. The germline gives CDR1 SGHAT, CDR2 FQNNGV. This CDR3 region has 16 residues. The CDR3 DNA is TGTGCCAGCAGGAGTGGGACTAGCGGGAGTTCAGAGGCCCAGTACTTC. Amino acids: CASRSGTSGSSEAQYF. Complete variable domain (other parts from reference TRBV11-2 and TRBJ2-5): EAGVAQSPRYKIIEKRQSVAFWCNPISGHATLYWYQQILGQGPKLLIQFQNNGVVDDSQLPKDRFSAERLKGVDSTLKIQPAKLEDSAVYLCASRSGTSGSSEAQYFGPGTRLLVL.

Only a few counts were recorded for this clone. The CDR3 coding sequence is TGCGCCAGCAGCTTGGGCGGGGATCAGCCCCAGCATTTT. Translation: CASSLGGDQPQHF. The chain recombines TRBV5-1 with TRBJ1-5, with no clear D. Germline CDR1 is SGHRS and CDR2 is YFSETQ. The ends were cut back, 0 bases at V and 5 bases at J, with 6 bases in the middle. CDR3 length: 13 residues.

This clone was counted a few times. This chain uses TRBV9 with TRBJ1-5; D gene uncertain. Germline-derived CDR1 and CDR2 are SGDLS and YYNGEE. V lost 4 bases, J lost 4 bases, and 15 bases lay in between. CDR3 length: 15 residues. The CDR3 loop is CASSSRDIWNQPQHF. CDR3 sequence (DNA): TGTGCCAGCAGCTCCCGCGATATCTGGAATCAGCCCCAGCATTTT.

Worth noting for this clone: The junction differs from germline at one of its ends, possibly a read error. CDR3 in amino acids: CASSLGSGSQETQYF. Written as DNA, the CDR3 is TGTGCTAGCAGCTTAGGGAGTGGGAGTCAAGAGACCCAGTACTTC. J is TRBJ2-5 and V is TRBV7-7; D perhaps matches TRBD2 (5 bases). Germline CDR1 SSHAT, CDR2 FNYEAQ (reference sequence). There are 15 residues in the CDR3.

The chain carries TRBV5-1 and TRBJ2-7, with D perhaps matching TRBD1 (6 bases). The CDR3 totals 15 residues. Germline V CDR1 and CDR2: SGHRS, YFSETQ. Trimming removed 0 bases from V and 2 bases from J, with 12 bases in between. The CDR3 region has the DNA TGCGCCAGCAGCTTGGGATCTGGACAGACCTACGAGCAGTACTTC. Residues: CASSLGSGQTYEQYF.

The chain joins TRBV9 to TRBJ2-3, with D unclear. Germline lookup yields CDR1 SGDLS and CDR2 YYNGEE. The CDR3 has 12 amino acids. The V gene lost 0 bases and the J gene lost 6 bases, with 5 bases spanning the gap. This CDR3 reads CASSVASDTQYF. CDR3 DNA sequence: TGTGCCAGCAGCGTAGCGTCGGATACGCAGTATTTT.

The rearrangement uses TRBV18 and TRBJ1-6, with 9 positions matching TRBD1. Germline V gives CDR1 KGHSH, CDR2 LQKENI. The CDR3 is made up of 16 amino acids. Trimming at V came to 2 bases and at J to 10 bases, leaving 9 bases not matched to a gene. CDR3 region: CASSPGSGQGASPLHF. CDR3 in DNA: TGTGCCAGCTCACCAGGTTCGGGACAGGGAGCCTCACCCCTCCACTTT.

There are a few counts of this clone. The J gene is TRBJ2-3, the V gene TRBV19; TRBD2 matches at 7 bases. Germline lookup yields CDR1 LNHDA and CDR2 SQIVND (reference sequence). The CDR3 is made up of 15 amino acids. Germline trimming cut 5 bases from V and 2 bases from J; bases unmatched to any gene: 7. CDR3 protein: CASSLAAGVTDTQYF. The CDR3 DNA sequence: TGTGCCAGTAGTCTCGCCGCGGGGGTCACAGATACGCAGTATTTT.

The chain recombines TRBV5-8 with TRBJ2-7, with D unresolved. V was clipped by 0 bases and J by 3 bases, with 4 bases between them. The germline CDR1 and CDR2 sequences are SGHTS and YDEGEE. The CDR3 is 12 amino acids. CDR3 in amino acids: CASSLGYYEQYF. The CDR3 DNA follows: TGTGCCAGCAGCTTGGGTTACTACGAGCAGTACTTC. The variable domain in full, with the rest retrieved from reference TRBV5-8 and TRBJ2-7, is EAGVTQSPTHLIKTRGQQATLRCSPISGHTSVYWYQQALGLGLQFLLWYDEGEERNRGNFPPRFSGRQFPNYSSELNVNALELEDSALYLCASSLGYYEQYFGPGTRLTVT.

The V gene is TRBV23-1, the J gene TRBJ1-4; 9 nucleotides align to TRBD1. TRBV23-1 is identified as an open reading frame with a role that is uncertain. The junction had 23 bases not matched to a gene; V was cut back by 6 bases and J by 3 bases. The CDR3 runs to 21 residues. The CDR3 spells CASSLFNRDRACWSPNEKLFF. In nucleotides, the CDR3 is TGCGCCAGCAGCCTTTTTAACCGGGACAGGGCGTGCTGGTCTCCTAATGAAAAACTGTTTTTT.

The chain employs TRBV3-1 (or the pseudogene TRBV3-2) and TRBJ1-1, with a possible D match to TRBD1 (6 bases). V shed 2 bases and J shed 4 bases, with 14 bases lying between them. Germline values: CDR1 LGHDT, CDR2 YNNKEL (reference sequence). The CDR3 runs to 15 residues. This chain's CDR3 is CASSQRQEGLTEAFF. The CDR3 DNA reads as TGTGCCAGCAGCCAACGACAGGAAGGGCTCACTGAAGCTTTCTTT.

The V and J genes are TRBV2 and TRBJ2-5, with D possibly being TRBD1 (5 bases). V was shortened by 3 bases and J by 5 bases, with 13 bases between the two germline ends. Per the germline V gene, CDR1 is SNHLY and CDR2 is FYNNEI. The length of the CDR3 is 14 residues. The CDR3 nucleotides are TGTGCCAGCAGTGAGTCCAGGGTGGGGGAGACCCAGTACTTC. This translates into CASSESRVGETQYF.

This chain uses TRBV6-5 with TRBJ2-7, with 10 nucleotides matching TRBD1. With V trimmed by 5 bases and J by 3 bases, 7 bases remained unmatched. The CDR3 runs to 15 residues. Germline assignment: CDR1 MNHEY and CDR2 SVGAGI. The DNA of the CDR3 is TGTGCCAGCAGTAGGGACCGGGACAGGGGCTACGAGCAGTACTTC. Translation gives CASSRDRDRGYEQYF.

The chain links TRBV4-1 to TRBJ1-4; 7 bases align to TRBD1. V was pared by 3 bases and J by 1 base, with 8 bases of the junction left unmatched. Germline lookup yields CDR1 MGHRA and CDR2 YSYEKL. This CDR3 is built from 17 residues. In DNA form, the CDR3 reads TGCGCCAGCAGCCATTTGACAGGGTGGGGAACTAATGAAAAACTGTTTTTT. Translation gives CASSHLTGWGTNEKLFF.

This sequence joins TRBV18 and TRBJ1-5; D not certain. V lost 3 bases, J lost 4 bases, and 10 bases lay in between. Germline CDR1 is KGHSH and CDR2 is LQKENI. The CDR3 consists of 14 residues. The CDR3 is CASSPAEKNQPQHF. The CDR3 DNA reads as TGTGCCAGCTCACCCGCTGAGAAGAATCAGCCCCAGCATTTT.

V and J are TRBV4-1 and TRBJ1-2, with 7 bases that match TRBD1. CDR3 size: 17 residues. J was trimmed by 3 bases and V by 3 bases; bases with no gene match: 13. CDR1 and CDR2 from the germline V gene are MGHRA and YSYEKL. The CDR3 reads CASSQGQPALGYYGYTF. The CDR3 bases are TGCGCCAGCAGCCAGGGACAGCCGGCCTTGGGATACTATGGCTACACCTTC.

The rearrangement uses TRBV6-1 and TRBJ2-1; TRBD2 aligns across 8 bases. The CDR3 sequence is 16 residues long. Germline CDR1 reads MNHNS; CDR2 reads SASEGT. V shed 3 bases and J 0 bases; nucleotides not matched to a gene: 4. The CDR3 here is CASSDIAGSSYNEQFF. DNA of the CDR3: TGTGCCAGCAGTGACATAGCGGGAAGCTCCTACAATGAGCAGTTCTTC.

This chain links TRBV30 with TRBJ2-7; 7 bases fit TRBD1. The ends lost 2 bases at V and 0 bases at J; junction bases unmatched: 7. CDR1 and CDR2 from the germline V gene are GTSNPN and SVGIG (reference sequence). The CDR3 contains 15 residues. The CDR3, as DNA: TGTGCCTGGAGTTCTAAGACAGGGCGCTCCTACGAGCAGTACTTC. As protein: CAWSSKTGRSYEQYF.

The V gene is TRBV6-5, the J gene TRBJ1-5, with TRBD1 matching 9 bases. Trimming took 6 bases from V and 7 from J; bases not matched to a gene: 10. The CDR3 runs to 15 residues. Germline CDR1 MNHEY, CDR2 SVGAGI. The chain's CDR3 is CASRRIGTGLQPQHF. CDR3 in DNA: TGTGCCAGCAGACGGATCGGGACAGGGCTCCAGCCCCAGCATTTT.

CDR3 residues: CASSPGGDPYYGYTF. The DNA of the CDR3 is TGTGCCAGCAGCCCCGGCGGGGATCCTTACTATGGCTACACCTTC. The chain employs TRBV14 and TRBJ1-2; no reliable D call. The CDR3 runs 15 residues. Germline lookup yields CDR1 SGHDN and CDR2 FVKESK. The ends were cut back, 4 bases at V and 3 bases at J, with 15 bases in the middle.

The chain is built from TRBV11-2 and TRBJ1-1; a weak D match, TRBD1 (6 bases). The V gene's germline CDR1 is SGHAT and CDR2 FQNNGV. Trimming removed 5 bases from V and 7 bases from J, with 11 bases in between. The CDR3 has 12 residues. The CDR3 here is CASSPTGLEAFF. CDR3 in DNA: TGTGCCAGCAGCCCAACAGGGCTTGAAGCTTTCTTT. Filled out from reference TRBV11-2 and TRBJ1-1, the complete variable domain reads EAGVAQSPRYKIIEKRQSVAFWCNPISGHATLYWYQQILGQGPKLLIQFQNNGVVDDSQLPKDRFSAERLKGVDSTLKIQPAKLEDSAVYLCASSPTGLEAFFGQGTRLTVV.

The chain links TRBV27 to TRBJ2-1, with a tentative D call TRBD1 (6 bases). The CDR3 spans 15 residues. CDR1 is MNHEY and CDR2 is SMNVEV in the germline V gene (reference sequence). V lost 0 bases to trimming and J lost 3 bases, with 9 bases between them. CDR3 sequence reads: CASSLSGQLYNEQFF. The CDR3 bases are TGTGCCAGCAGTTTATCTGGACAGCTCTACAATGAGCAGTTCTTC.

The chain has TRBV14 and TRBJ1-4; 10 bases are shared with TRBD1. Germline trimming cut 5 bases from V and 8 bases from J; bases unmatched to any gene: 5. Germline V gives CDR1 SGHDN, CDR2 FVKESK. This CDR3 has 14 residues. The DNA of the CDR3 is TGTGCCAGCAGCTCCCGGACAGGGGGGGAAAAACTGTTTTTT. As protein: CASSSRTGGEKLFF.

V usage is TRBV6-1 and J usage is TRBJ1-5, with D hard to call. The CDR3 loop spans 14 amino acids. The germline V gene encodes CDR1 MNHNS and CDR2 SASEGT. V was shortened by 0 bases and J by 0 bases, with 3 bases between the two germline ends. CDR3 in DNA: TGTGCCAGCAGTGAAGCCGGTAGCAATCAGCCCCAGCATTTT. This encodes CASSEAGSNQPQHF.

V and J are TRBV4-2 and TRBJ2-5, with a tentative D call TRBD1 (6 bases). Trimming took off 4 bases at V and 1 base at J, with 13 bases between the two ends. The CDR3 totals 15 residues. Germline CDR1 LGHNA, CDR2 YNFKEQ. The CDR3 sequence: CASSPEGVFQETQYF. In DNA, the CDR3 is TGTGCCAGCAGCCCCGAGGGGGTATTCCAAGAGACCCAGTACTTC.

This clone has only one observation. V is TRBV19 and J is TRBJ2-1; TRBD1 matches at 9 bases. CDR3 size: 15 residues. The germline CDR1 and CDR2 sequences are LNHDA and SQIVND (reference sequence). The CDR3 spells CASGGGQGNYNEQFF. CDR3 DNA: TGTGCAAGTGGGGGGGGACAGGGTAACTACAATGAGCAGTTCTTC.

The V call is TRBV5-1, the J call TRBJ2-2; D is ambiguous. V lost 4 bases and J 3 bases, leaving 13 bases between the germline ends. Germline CDR1 and CDR2: SGHRS and YFSETQ. This CDR3 region has 15 residues. The CDR3 region is CASSQTSTYTGELFF. As DNA, the CDR3 is TGCGCCAGCAGCCAGACATCTACCTACACCGGGGAGCTGTTTTTT.